A selection of T cell receptor beta chains follows, all from one sample in a study of T cell responses to AZD1222 COVID-19 vaccine. The table came from immunoSEQ multiplex PCR; TCRdb's copy has only in-frame clones and leaves some out. Of about 160,000 clones in the sample, around 90% are singletons; the top ten hold about 1.5%. Sequencing was performed on peripheral blood, taken on day 0 of AZD1222 vaccination. Every receptor here comes from an adult in good health. Each CDR3 is given with its conserved first and last residue. A D gene is named only where the DNA matches it firmly. The size of a clone is reported for some rows only, either as once, few or many, or as a class for expanded clones.

clone size	V gene	J gene	D gene	CDR3 protein	CDR3 DNA
.	TRBV27	TRBJ1-1	.	CASSLEMGPRNTEAFF	TGTGCCAGCAGTTTAGAAATGGGCCCGCGGAACACTGAAGCTTTCTTT
.	TRBV6-5	TRBJ1-2	.	CASSPGESAYGYTF	TGTGCCAGCAGTCCAGGGGAGAGTGCCTATGGCTACACCTTC
.	TRBV11-3	TRBJ2-7	.	CASSLGPGYEQYF	TGTGCCAGCAGCTTAGGACCCGGCTACGAGCAGTACTTC
.	TRBV4-1	TRBJ1-1	.	CASSPGGTANTEAFF	TGCGCCAGCAGCCCCGGTGGGACGGCGAACACTGAAGCTTTCTTT
few	TRBV19	TRBJ1-1	.	CASRGSLNTEAFF	TGTGCCAGTAGGGGCAGTTTGAACACTGAAGCTTTCTTT
.	TRBV12-3/TRBV12-4	TRBJ2-2	.	CASRSLGELFF	TGTGCCAGCCGCTCCTTGGGGGAGCTGTTTTTT
.	TRBV6-2/TRBV6-3	TRBJ1-5	TRBD1	CASSLVDGTGVQPQHF	TGTGCCAGCAGTTTAGTAGATGGGACAGGGGTCCAGCCCCAGCATTTT
few	TRBV16	TRBJ1-3	.	CASSSQATGFSGNTIYF	TGTGCCAGCAGCTCCCAAGCGACAGGTTTCTCTGGAAACACCATATATTTT
once	TRBV28	TRBJ1-4	.	CASNSNGEKLFF	TGTGCCAGCAACTCCAATGGCGAAAAACTGTTTTTT
.	TRBV3-1/TRBV3-2	TRBJ2-1	.	CASSQDILVGPYNEQFF	TGTGCCAGCAGCCAAGATATATTGGTTGGGCCATACAATGAGCAGTTCTTC
.	TRBV5-1	TRBJ2-2	.	CASSLRAQGYTGELFF	TGCGCCAGCAGCTTGAGAGCCCAGGGGTACACCGGGGAGCTGTTTTTT
.	TRBV4-1	TRBJ2-2	.	CASSQVAARGPEDTGELFF	TGCGCCAGCAGCCAAGTAGCCGCACGAGGCCCCGAGGACACCGGGGAGCTGTTTTTT
.	TRBV7-9	TRBJ1-2	TRBD1	CASSAPDRGRGGYTF	TGTGCCAGCAGCGCCCCGGACAGGGGACGGGGCGGCTACACCTTC
.	TRBV5-6	TRBJ1-1	.	CASSFVEGWTEAFF	TGTGCCAGCAGCTTTGTTGAGGGTTGGACTGAAGCTTTCTTT
once	TRBV6-2/TRBV6-3	TRBJ1-5	.	CASSYSGSGTQPQHF	TGTGCCAGCAGTTACTCAGGGTCGGGGACTCAGCCCCAGCATTTT
once	TRBV18	TRBJ2-1	TRBD1	CASSPPGTAYNEQFF	TGTGCCAGCTCACCACCTGGGACAGCGTACAATGAGCAGTTCTTC
.	TRBV3-1/TRBV3-2	TRBJ2-2	.	CASSPPGQQNTGELFF	TGTGCCAGCAGCCCACCGGGCCAACAGAACACCGGGGAGCTGTTTTTT
few	TRBV2	TRBJ2-1	.	CASSGVGGAVEQFF	TGTGCCAGCAGTGGCGTGGGGGGGGCCGTTGAGCAGTTCTTC
.	TRBV4-3	TRBJ2-2	.	CASSQGGLYTGELFF	TGCGCCAGCAGCCAAGGTGGACTCTACACCGGGGAGCTGTTTTTT
.	TRBV27	TRBJ1-1	TRBD1	CASTRPGTGGGTEAFF	TGTGCCAGCACCCGTCCCGGGACAGGGGGCGGAACTGAAGCTTTCTTT
.	TRBV12-5	TRBJ2-3	.	CASGLPLLGGSTDTQYF	TGTGCTAGTGGTTTGCCTCTTCTGGGGGGTAGCACAGATACGCAGTATTTT
.	TRBV21-1	TRBJ1-1	.	CAAGLSGLFLPNTEAFF	TGTGCCGCAGGATTATCAGGGTTATTCCTCCCGAACACTGAAGCTTTCTTT
.	TRBV28	TRBJ2-1	.	CASPVRYEQFF	TGTGCCAGCCCAGTCAGGTATGAGCAGTTCTTC
.	TRBV7-2	TRBJ1-2	.	CASSLGGGAPGYTF	TGTGCCAGCAGCTTAGGTGGTGGGGCGCCTGGCTACACCTTC
.	TRBV5-6	TRBJ1-1	TRBD1	CASSHRGVIMNTEAFF	TGTGCCAGCAGCCACAGGGGCGTTATTATGAACACTGAAGCTTTCTTT
.	TRBV9	TRBJ1-1	.	CASSVVGGPNTEAFF	TGTGCCAGCAGCGTAGTCGGCGGCCCGAACACTGAAGCTTTCTTT
.	TRBV11-3	TRBJ1-3	.	CASSLGGSGNTIYF	TGTGCCAGCAGCTTAGGGGGCTCTGGAAACACCATATATTTT
.	TRBV14	TRBJ1-1	.	CASSQEVVGLFGEAFF	TGTGCCAGCAGCCAAGAGGTGGTAGGACTGTTTGGGGAAGCTTTCTTT
.	TRBV5-1	TRBJ2-3	TRBD1	CASSLVSGTGSDTQYF	TGCGCCAGCAGCTTGGTCTCCGGGACAGGTTCGGATACGCAGTATTTT
.	TRBV6-5	TRBJ1-6	.	CASSYFYNSPLHF	TGTGCCAGCAGTTACTTCTATAATTCACCCCTCCACTTT
.	TRBV11-2	TRBJ2-2	TRBD2	CASSFNRGGAYTGELFF	TGTGCCAGCAGCTTTAATCGCGGGGGGGCTTATACCGGGGAGCTGTTTTTT
.	TRBV9	TRBJ1-1	.	CASSPRRVDPLGTEAFF	TGTGCCAGCAGCCCCCGACGCGTGGACCCCCTCGGCACTGAAGCTTTCTTT
.	TRBV5-4	TRBJ2-2	TRBD2	CASSLGSGGSTGELFF	TGTGCCAGCAGCTTGGGTAGCGGGGGTTCCACCGGGGAGCTGTTTTTT
.	TRBV30	TRBJ2-1	TRBD2	CAWSSPGLAGPEQFF	TGTGCCTGGAGTTCTCCGGGACTAGCGGGTCCTGAGCAGTTCTTC
.	TRBV5-4	TRBJ1-1	.	CASSLDRGGQNTEAFF	TGTGCCAGCAGCTTGGATCGGGGGGGGCAGAACACTGAAGCTTTCTTT
few	TRBV27	TRBJ1-2	.	CASSLNPSYGYTF	TGTGCCAGCAGTTTGAACCCCTCCTATGGCTACACCTTC
.	TRBV28	TRBJ2-3	.	CASLYTDTQYF	TGTGCCAGCCTATACACAGATACGCAGTATTTT
.	TRBV2	TRBJ2-2	.	CASRPGGELFF	TGTGCCAGCAGGCCCGGCGGGGAGCTGTTTTTT
.	TRBV10-3	TRBJ2-1	TRBD1	CAISQDRGSGGEQFF	TGTGCCATCAGCCAAGACAGGGGTTCCGGTGGTGAGCAGTTCTTC
once	TRBV19	TRBJ1-3	.	CASDTSSSGNTIYF	TGTGCCAGCGATACCAGCAGCTCTGGAAACACCATATATTTT
.	TRBV30	TRBJ1-2	TRBD1	CAWGHKGGGLGYTF	TGTGCCTGGGGTCACAAGGGAGGGGGCTTGGGCTACACCTTC
.	TRBV21-1	TRBJ1-2	.	CASSTNYTQPKSGTGGDTNYGYTF	TGTGCCAGCAGCACTAATTATACCCAACCCAAATCCGGGACAGGGGGTGATACTAACTATGGCTACACCTTC
few	TRBV5-1	TRBJ1-1	.	CASSSDTHANTEAFF	TGCGCCAGCAGCTCCGACACGCATGCGAACACTGAAGCTTTCTTT
.	TRBV6-5	TRBJ2-3	.	CASSYRGGDTQYF	TGTGCCAGCAGTTATAGAGGTGGAGATACGCAGTATTTT
.	TRBV7-2	TRBJ2-7	.	CASSFLLGDGRYF	TGTGCCAGCAGCTTCCTCCTAGGGGATGGGCGCTACTTC
few	TRBV7-2	TRBJ1-3	.	CASSLSRNLDRGPGNTIYF	TGTGCCAGCAGCCTTTCACGAAACCTGGACCGGGGACCTGGAAACACCATATATTTT
.	TRBV19	TRBJ1-1	.	CASSSHKNTEAFF	TGTGCCAGTAGTTCTCACAAGAACACTGAAGCTTTCTTT
.	TRBV6-5	TRBJ2-1	.	CASSYSRTYNEQFF	TGTGCCAGCAGTTACTCGCGGACCTACAATGAGCAGTTCTTC